This T cell receptor (beta chain) was profiled in a study of spatial heterogeneity in lung cancer. Across the whole study: A consistent excess of beta-chain over alpha-chain sequences was detected. The average appearance count of each unique TCR and UMI combination in raw reads was more than nine.

Stated time point: sample taken at primary tumor resection. Whole RNA from tumor, nontumor lung or frozen PBMC was sequenced unsorted. In its sample, this clonotype was seen many times. Unique molecular identifiers tagged every individual TCR cDNA molecule. MiXCR was run by TCRdb on the 5' RACE reads, yielding one entry per CDR3 protein. The sample consists of some 41,000 distinct CDR3 sequences, nearly 7% of them appearing once. Germline loops: CDR1 DFQATT, CDR2 SNEGSKA (reference sequence). Trimming removed 4 bases at V and 4 bases at J, with 13 bases between. The CDR3 has 13 amino acids. V is TRBV20-1 and J is TRBJ1-1; D remains unclear. The sample in question was PBMCs, obtained at surgery. The source is a female donor with early-stage non-small cell lung cancer. The CDR3 region has the DNA TGCAGTGCTATCCCGGTCGGCGGCACTGAAGCTTTCTTT. As protein: CSAIPVGGTEAFF.